Below are 5 T cell receptor beta chains sequenced from a single sample in a study of T cell repertoires in aging, cancer and after chemotherapy. Rearranged V-D-J TRB sequences were amplified with a mixed TRB-A/B primer pool. Using its own MiXCR run on the multiplex PCR reads, TCRdb lists one record per CDR3 protein. The sample shows 4,900 or so distinct CDR3 sequences, under 50% of them seen only once. TCR beta rearrangements were amplified from peripheral blood genomic DNA. Material: blood. The receptor set was obtained from a human donor with a blood cancer.

The gene calls are TRBV6-5 and TRBJ2-1, with 7 bases lining up with TRBD1. Germline assignment: CDR1 MNHEY and CDR2 SVGAGI. V gave up 6 bases and J gave up 0 bases; unmatched junction bases: 2. This CDR3 region has 14 residues. CDR3 nucleotide sequence: TGTGCCAGCAGGGGACAGAGCTCCTACAATGAGCAGTTCTTC. This codes for CASRGQSSYNEQFF.

V and J are TRBV11-2 and TRBJ2-1; D uncertain. The CDR3 is 14 residues long. The ends were cut back, 2 bases at V and 4 bases at J, with 9 bases in the middle. Germline CDR1 reads SGHAT; CDR2 reads FQNNGV. CDR3 sequence: CASSLIRGYNEQFF. The CDR3, as DNA: TGTGCCAGCAGCTTAATCAGAGGATACAATGAGCAGTTCTTC.

This clonotype was seen a handful of times. The chain employs TRBV20-1 and TRBJ2-2; no definite D call. Germline values: CDR1 DFQATT, CDR2 SNEGSKA (reference sequence). The CDR3 spans 14 residues. V was trimmed by 3 bases and J by 3 bases, leaving 11 bases between them. The CDR3 loop reads CSASRFTYTGELFF. The CDR3 nucleotides read TGCAGTGCTAGTCGGTTCACCTACACCGGGGAGCTGTTTTTT.

The CDR3 region is CASSLGTSGGDNEQFF. The CDR3, as DNA: TGTGCCAGCAGCTTAGGGACTAGCGGGGGGGACAATGAGCAGTTCTTC. V and J are TRBV7-9 and TRBJ2-1; 15 bases align to TRBD2. The germline V gene encodes CDR1 SEHNR and CDR2 FQNEAQ (reference sequence). Unmatched junction bases numbered 0, after V lost 1 base and J lost 5 bases. This CDR3 is 16 amino acids long.

The rearrangement links TRBV15 to TRBJ2-3; possible D gene TRBD2, 6 bases. Trimming removed 6 bases from V and 8 bases from J, with 12 bases in between. From germline, CDR1 is LNHNV and CDR2 YYDKDF (reference sequence). This CDR3 spans 12 amino acids. The CDR3 sequence: CATSPGLVTQYF. The CDR3 DNA reads as TGTGCCACCAGTCCGGGACTCGTTACGCAGTATTTT. The complete variable domain, with remaining parts taken from reference TRBV15 and TRBJ2-3, reads DAMVIQNPRYQVTQFGKPVTLSCSQTLNHNVMYWYQQKSSQAPKLLFHYYDKDFNNEADTPDNFQSRRPNTSFCFLDIRSPGLGDTAMYLCATSPGLVTQYFGPGTRLTVL.